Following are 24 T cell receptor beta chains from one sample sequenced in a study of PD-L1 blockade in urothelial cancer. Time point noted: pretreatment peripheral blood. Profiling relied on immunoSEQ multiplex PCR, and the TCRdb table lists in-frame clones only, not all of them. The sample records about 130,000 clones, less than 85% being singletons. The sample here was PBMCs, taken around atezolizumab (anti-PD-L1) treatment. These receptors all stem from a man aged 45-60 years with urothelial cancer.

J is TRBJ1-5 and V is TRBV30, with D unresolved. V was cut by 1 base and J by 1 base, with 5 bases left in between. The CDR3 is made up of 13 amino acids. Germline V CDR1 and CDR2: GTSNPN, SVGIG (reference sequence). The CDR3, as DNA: TGTGCCTGGAGTGGCGAAAGCAATCAGCCCCAGCATTTT. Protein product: CAWSGESNQPQHF.

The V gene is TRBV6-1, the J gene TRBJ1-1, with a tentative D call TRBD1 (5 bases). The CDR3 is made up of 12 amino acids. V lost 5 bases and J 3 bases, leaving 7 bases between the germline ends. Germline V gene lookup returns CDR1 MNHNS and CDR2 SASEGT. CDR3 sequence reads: CASSWDYTEAFF. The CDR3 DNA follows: TGTGCCAGCAGTTGGGACTACACTGAAGCTTTCTTT.

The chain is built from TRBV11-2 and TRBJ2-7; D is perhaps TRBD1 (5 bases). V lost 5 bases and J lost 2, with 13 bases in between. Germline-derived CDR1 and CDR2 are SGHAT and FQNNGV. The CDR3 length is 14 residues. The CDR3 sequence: CASSNLQGTYEQYF. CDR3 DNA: TGTGCCAGCAGCAATCTCCAGGGCACCTACGAGCAGTACTTC.

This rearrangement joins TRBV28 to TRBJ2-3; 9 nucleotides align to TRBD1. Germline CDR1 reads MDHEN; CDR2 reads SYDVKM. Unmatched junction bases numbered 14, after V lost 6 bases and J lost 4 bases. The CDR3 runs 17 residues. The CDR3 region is CASRNLPGQGYSDTQYF. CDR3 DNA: TGTGCCAGCAGAAACCTCCCGGGACAGGGATATTCAGATACGCAGTATTTT.

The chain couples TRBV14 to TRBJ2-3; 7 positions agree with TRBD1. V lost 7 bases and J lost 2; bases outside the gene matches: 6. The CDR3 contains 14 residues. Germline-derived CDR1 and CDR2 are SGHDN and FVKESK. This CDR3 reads CASNPGGFTDTQYF. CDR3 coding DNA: TGTGCCAGCAACCCAGGGGGATTCACAGATACGCAGTATTTT.

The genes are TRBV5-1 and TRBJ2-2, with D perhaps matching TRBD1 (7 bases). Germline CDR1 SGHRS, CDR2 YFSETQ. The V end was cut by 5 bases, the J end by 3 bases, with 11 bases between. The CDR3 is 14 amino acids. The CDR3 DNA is TGCGCCAGCAGTTTCAGGGGGGACACCGGGGAGCTGTTTTTT. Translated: CASSFRGDTGELFF.

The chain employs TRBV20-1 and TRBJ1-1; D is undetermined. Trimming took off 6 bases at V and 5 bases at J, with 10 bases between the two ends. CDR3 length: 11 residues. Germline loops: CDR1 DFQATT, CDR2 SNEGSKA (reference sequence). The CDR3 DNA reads TGCAGTGCCGGGAGTGGAACTGAAGCTTTCTTT. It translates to CSAGSGTEAFF.

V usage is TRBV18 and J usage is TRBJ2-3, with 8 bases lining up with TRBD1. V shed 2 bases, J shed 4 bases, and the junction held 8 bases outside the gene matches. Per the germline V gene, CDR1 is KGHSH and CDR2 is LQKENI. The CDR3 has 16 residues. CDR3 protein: CASSPFDRGAPDTQYF. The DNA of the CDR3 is TGTGCCAGCTCACCATTTGACAGGGGCGCGCCAGATACGCAGTATTTT.

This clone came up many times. The CDR3 region is CASSSGTSGNTGELFF. CDR3 in DNA: TGTGCCAGCTCAAGTGGGACTAGCGGTAACACCGGGGAGCTGTTTTTT. The chain has TRBV9 and TRBJ2-2, with TRBD2 identical over 11 bases. CDR3 size: 16 residues. The ends lost 7 bases at V and 2 bases at J; junction bases unmatched: 7. CDR1 and CDR2 (germline): SGDLS, YYNGEE.

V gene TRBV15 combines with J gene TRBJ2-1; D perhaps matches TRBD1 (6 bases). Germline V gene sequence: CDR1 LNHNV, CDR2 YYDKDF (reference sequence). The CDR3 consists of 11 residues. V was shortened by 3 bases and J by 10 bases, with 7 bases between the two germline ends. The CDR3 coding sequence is TGTGCCACCAGCAGGGGGACAGAGCAGTTCTTC. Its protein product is CATSRGTEQFF.

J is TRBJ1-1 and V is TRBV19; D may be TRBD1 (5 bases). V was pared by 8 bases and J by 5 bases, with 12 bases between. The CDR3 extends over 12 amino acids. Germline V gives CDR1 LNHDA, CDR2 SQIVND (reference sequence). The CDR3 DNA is TGTGCCAGTCGTCCGGGGACTACTGAAGCTTTCTTT. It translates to CASRPGTTEAFF.

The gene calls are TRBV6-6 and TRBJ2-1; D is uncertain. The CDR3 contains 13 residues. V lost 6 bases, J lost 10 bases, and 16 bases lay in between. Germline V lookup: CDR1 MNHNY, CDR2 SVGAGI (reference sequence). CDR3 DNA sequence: TGTGCCAGCAGCCCCCTATTGGCGAGGGAGCAGTTCTTC. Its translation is CASSPLLAREQFF.

The CDR3 DNA reads TGTGCCAGCAGCTTAACGGGATTACATTACGAGCAGTACTTC. Translated, it gives CASSLTGLHYEQYF. The J gene is TRBJ2-7, the V gene TRBV5-8; D might be TRBD2 (5 bases). Per the germline V gene, CDR1 is SGHTS and CDR2 is YDEGEE. CDR3 length equals 14 residues. V lost 2 bases and J 4 bases, leaving 13 bases between the germline ends.

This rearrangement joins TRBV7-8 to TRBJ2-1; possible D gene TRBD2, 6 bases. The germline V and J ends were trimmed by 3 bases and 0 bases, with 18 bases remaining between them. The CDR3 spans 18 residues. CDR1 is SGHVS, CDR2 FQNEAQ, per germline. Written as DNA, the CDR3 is TGTGCCAGCAGCTTGCGCGGGATGGCCCCTTACTCCTACAATGAGCAGTTCTTC. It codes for CASSLRGMAPYSYNEQFF. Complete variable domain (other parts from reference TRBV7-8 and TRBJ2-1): GAGVSQSPRYKVAKRGQDVALRCDPISGHVSLFWYQQALGQGPEFLTYFQNEAQLDKSGLPSDRFFAERPEGSVSTLKIQRTQQEDSAVYLCASSLRGMAPYSYNEQFFGPGTRLTVL.

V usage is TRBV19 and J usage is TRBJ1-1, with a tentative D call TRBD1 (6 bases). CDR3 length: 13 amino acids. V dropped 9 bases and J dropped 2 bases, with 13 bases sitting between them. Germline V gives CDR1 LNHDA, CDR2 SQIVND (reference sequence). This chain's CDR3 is CASGTRLNTEAFF. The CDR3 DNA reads TGTGCCAGCGGGACAAGATTAAACACTGAAGCTTTCTTT.

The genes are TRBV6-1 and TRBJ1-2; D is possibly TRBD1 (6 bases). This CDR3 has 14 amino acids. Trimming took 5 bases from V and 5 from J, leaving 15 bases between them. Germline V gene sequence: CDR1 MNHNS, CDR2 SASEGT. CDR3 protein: CASSPQGQNYGYTF. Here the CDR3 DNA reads TGTGCCAGCAGTCCCCAGGGGCAGAATTATGGCTACACCTTC.

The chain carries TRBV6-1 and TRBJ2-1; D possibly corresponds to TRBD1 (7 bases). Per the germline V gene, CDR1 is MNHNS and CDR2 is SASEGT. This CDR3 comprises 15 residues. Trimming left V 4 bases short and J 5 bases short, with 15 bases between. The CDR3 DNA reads TGTGCCAGCAGTGGGGCAGGGGGGCTTAACAATGAGCAGTTCTTC. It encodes CASSGAGGLNNEQFF.

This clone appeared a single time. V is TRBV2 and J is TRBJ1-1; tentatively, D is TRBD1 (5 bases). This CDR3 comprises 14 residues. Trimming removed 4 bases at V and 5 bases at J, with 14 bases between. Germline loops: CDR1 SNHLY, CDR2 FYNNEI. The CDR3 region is CASSVQGGVTEAFF. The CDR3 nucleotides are TGTGCCAGCAGTGTTCAGGGTGGTGTTACTGAAGCTTTCTTT.

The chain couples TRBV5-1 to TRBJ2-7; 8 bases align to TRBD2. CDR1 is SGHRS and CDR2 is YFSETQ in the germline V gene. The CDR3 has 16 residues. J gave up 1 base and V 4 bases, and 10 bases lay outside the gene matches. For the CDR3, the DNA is TGCGCCAGCAGCAGAAGTCGGACGGGAGGGTCCTACGAGCAGTACTTC. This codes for CASSRSRTGGSYEQYF.

As DNA, the CDR3 is TGTGCCAGCACTCAGACAGGGGGCGAATCACCCCTCCACTTT. Encoded protein: CASTQTGGESPLHF. V and J are TRBV6-1 and TRBJ1-6, with 10 bases matching TRBD1. The CDR3 runs to 14 residues. After removal of 7 bases from V and 10 bases from J, the junction contained 7 bases not matched to a gene. CDR1 and CDR2 (germline): MNHNS, SASEGT.

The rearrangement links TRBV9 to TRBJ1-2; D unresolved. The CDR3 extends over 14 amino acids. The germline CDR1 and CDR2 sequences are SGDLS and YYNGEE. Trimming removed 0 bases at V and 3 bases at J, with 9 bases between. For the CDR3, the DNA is TGTGCCAGCAGCGTAGCGAGGCCGGACTATGGCTACACCTTC. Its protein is CASSVARPDYGYTF.

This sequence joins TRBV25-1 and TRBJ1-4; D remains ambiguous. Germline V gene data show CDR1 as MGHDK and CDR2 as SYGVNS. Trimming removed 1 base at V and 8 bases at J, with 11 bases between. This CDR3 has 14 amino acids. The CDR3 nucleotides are TGTGCCAGCAGTGAATCCGTTCTTAGCGAAAAACTGTTTTTT. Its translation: CASSESVLSEKLFF. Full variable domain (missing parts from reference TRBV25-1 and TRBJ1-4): EADIYQTPRYLVIGTGKKITLECSQTMGHDKMYWYQQDPGMELHLIHYSYGVNSTEKGDLSSESTVSRIRTEHFPLTLESARPSHTSQYLCASSESVLSEKLFFGSGTQLSVL.

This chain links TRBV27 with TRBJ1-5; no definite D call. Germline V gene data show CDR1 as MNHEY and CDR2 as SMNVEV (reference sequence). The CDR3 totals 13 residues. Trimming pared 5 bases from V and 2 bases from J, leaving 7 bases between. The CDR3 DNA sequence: TGTGCCAGCAGTCCCCTTGGCAATCAGCCCCAGCATTTT. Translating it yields CASSPLGNQPQHF.

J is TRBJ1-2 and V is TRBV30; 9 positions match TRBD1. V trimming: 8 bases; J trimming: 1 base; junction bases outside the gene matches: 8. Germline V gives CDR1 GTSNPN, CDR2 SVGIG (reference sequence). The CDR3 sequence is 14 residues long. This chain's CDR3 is CASPLTGGNYGYTF. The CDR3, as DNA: TGTGCCAGCCCTTTGACAGGGGGTAACTATGGCTACACCTTC.